This T cell receptor beta chain derives from a study of cytomegalovirus exposure and HLA in healthy donors. Whole-study findings and limits: Some TCR beta chains (164 of them) were listed as cytomegalovirus-associated.

CDR3 length: 13 residues. Germline V gene lookup returns CDR1 GTSNPN and CDR2 SVGIG (reference sequence). Trimming pared 0 bases from V and 3 bases from J, leaving 9 bases between. It was with 60 Vbeta and 13 Jbeta primers that the PCR ran. Assay: immunoSEQ multiplex PCR; the TCRdb copy retains only in-frame clones and omits some. The sample has 150,000 to 200,000 clones; around 80% are singletons. As to this clone: The antigen is undetermined. This CDR3 is also generated by other DNA sequences in the sample.

The sequence was collected from a girl between 5 and 17 years old in good health and CMV-seropositive. The V call is TRBV30, the J call TRBJ2-7, with D possibly matching TRBD1 (5 bases). The sequenced sample was PBMCs. CDR3 region: CAWSVGQGYEQYF. DNA of the CDR3: TGTGCCTGGAGTGTCGGGCAGGGCTACGAGCAGTACTTC.